A selection of T cell receptor beta chains follows, all from one sample in a study of blood T cell repertoires in COVID-19. Sequenced by immunoSEQ multiplex PCR; TCRdb stores in-frame clones only, minus some. The table lists about 41,000 clones, roughly 87% of them singletons. The source material was peripheral blood. The receptor set was obtained from a man between 60 and 70 years old with acute or convalescent COVID-19. The CDR3 runs from the conserved cysteine through the conserved F or W. The D gene is left open where the match is weak. Clone size is stated in some rows and not others, as once, few, many or a class when expanded.

v_gene	len	d_gene	abundance	j_gene	CDR3aa	CDR3nt
TRBV4-3	13	.	.	TRBJ2-1	CASSQDLHNEQFF	TGCGCCAGCAGCCAAGATCTCCACAATGAGCAGTTCTTC
TRBV4-3	12	.	once	TRBJ1-2	CASSQDRGGYTF	TGCGCCAGCAGCCAAGATAGGGGTGGCTACACCTTC
TRBV4-3	15	.	.	TRBJ1-1	CASSLLNRDLTEAFF	TGCGCCAGCAGCCTCCTTAACAGGGACCTCACTGAAGCTTTCTTT
TRBV24-1	13	.	once	TRBJ2-1	CATSDSRDNEQFF	TGTGCCACCAGTGACTCCCGGGACAATGAGCAGTTCTTC
TRBV7-2	15	.	.	TRBJ1-6	CASSTMGGGNSPLHF	TGTGCCAGCAGCACAATGGGGGGAGGAAATTCACCCCTCCACTTT
TRBV7-9	15	TRBD1	.	TRBJ1-3	CASSSGTGNRNTIYF	TGTGCCAGCAGCTCTGGGACAGGGAATAGAAACACCATATATTTT
TRBV4-3	14	.	once	TRBJ2-5	CASSQDFRGETQYF	TGCGCCAGCAGCCAAGACTTCCGGGGGGAGACCCAGTACTTC
TRBV27	14	TRBD1	once	TRBJ1-3	CASARGTAGNTIYF	TGTGCCAGCGCGAGGGGGACAGCTGGAAACACCATATATTTT
TRBV6-5	12	.	.	TRBJ1-4	CASREINEKLFF	TGTGCCAGCAGGGAGATTAATGAAAAACTGTTTTTT
TRBV7-2	14	.	.	TRBJ2-1	CASSLRGLYNEQFF	TGTGCCAGCAGCTTGCGGGGACTCTACAATGAGCAGTTCTTC
TRBV9	16	.	.	TRBJ2-3	CASSVVSPGSTDTQYF	TGTGCCAGCAGCGTAGTTTCCCCGGGGAGTACAGATACGCAGTATTTT
TRBV6-5	14	.	.	TRBJ1-2	CASSKSGSLRGYTF	TGTGCCAGCAGTAAAAGCGGCAGCCTTCGAGGCTACACCTTC
TRBV4-3	15	TRBD2	.	TRBJ2-1	CASSQGLAGHNEQFF	TGCGCCAGCAGCCAAGGTCTAGCGGGGCACAATGAGCAGTTCTTC
TRBV9	15	TRBD2	few	TRBJ2-1	CASSYTGTSEGEQFF	TGTGCCAGCAGCTATACCGGGACTAGTGAGGGTGAGCAGTTCTTC
TRBV30	14	.	.	TRBJ1-1	CAWSGDTLNTEAFF	TGTGCCTGGAGTGGGGACACCCTGAACACTGAAGCTTTCTTT
TRBV18	15	TRBD1	.	TRBJ1-4	CASSPRDRTNEKLFF	TGTGCCAGCTCACCCCGGGACAGAACTAATGAAAAACTGTTTTTT
TRBV11-1	12	.	once	TRBJ2-2	CASSHSGGELFF	TGTGCCAGCAGCCACAGTGGCGGGGAGCTGTTTTTT
TRBV24-1	16	.	.	TRBJ2-3	CATSIGSGTYTDTQYF	TGTGCCACCAGTATAGGGTCAGGGACTTACACAGATACGCAGTATTTT
TRBV10-1	12	.	.	TRBJ2-2	CASSESSRELFF	TGCGCCAGCAGTGAGTCGTCCAGGGAGCTGTTTTTT
TRBV10-2	14	TRBD2	.	TRBJ2-1	CASSASGGANEQFF	TGCGCCAGCAGTGCTAGCGGGGGGGCCAATGAGCAGTTCTTC
TRBV16	15	.	.	TRBJ1-5	CASSSNSYSNQPQHF	TGTGCCAGCAGCTCAAACTCCTATAGCAATCAGCCCCAGCATTTT
TRBV4-1	16	.	.	TRBJ1-2	CASSQGTGGANYGYTF	TGCGCCAGCAGCCAAGGGACCGGAGGAGCTAACTATGGCTACACCTTC
TRBV5-5	14	.	.	TRBJ1-3	CASSLVRFGNTIYF	TGTGCCAGCAGCTTAGTTCGGTTTGGAAACACCATATATTTT
TRBV29-1	17	TRBD2	once	TRBJ2-3	CSVEWTSGGIGTDTQYF	TGCAGCGTTGAATGGACTAGCGGGGGGATAGGCACAGATACGCAGTATTTT
TRBV4-3	16	TRBD1	.	TRBJ2-7	CASSQAIDRGSYEQYF	TGCGCCAGCAGCCAAGCAATCGACAGGGGATCCTACGAGCAGTACTTC
TRBV9	15	TRBD1	.	TRBJ1-2	CASSPRTGWFYGYTF	TGTGCCAGCAGCCCCCGGACAGGGTGGTTCTATGGCTACACCTTC
TRBV7-9	15	.	.	TRBJ2-5	CASSPGHYREETQYF	TGTGCCAGCAGCCCAGGGCACTATCGGGAGGAGACCCAGTACTTC
TRBV2	14	.	.	TRBJ2-1	CASREVGGGDEQFF	TGTGCCAGCAGGGAGGTAGGGGGCGGGGATGAGCAGTTCTTC
TRBV5-1	14	.	.	TRBJ2-5	CASSPDVGEETQYF	TGCGCCAGCAGTCCCGACGTGGGAGAAGAGACCCAGTACTTC
TRBV10-3	14	.	.	TRBJ1-5	CAISESAVNQPQHF	TGTGCCATCAGTGAGTCGGCAGTAAATCAGCCCCAGCATTTT
TRBV3-1/TRBV3-2	15	.	.	TRBJ1-3	CASSLLPGVKNTIYF	TGTGCCAGCAGCCTCCTCCCGGGAGTTAAAAACACCATATATTTT
TRBV4-3	15	TRBD1	.	TRBJ1-1	CASSQDFARGTEAFF	TGCGCCAGCAGCCAAGATTTTGCCAGGGGGACTGAAGCTTTCTTT
TRBV27	15	.	few	TRBJ2-6	CASSTVGAGANVLTF	TGTGCCAGCAGTACTGTCGGGGCTGGGGCCAACGTCCTGACTTTC
TRBV7-8	16	.	.	TRBJ1-5	CASSSDRDLGNQPQHF	TGTGCCAGCAGTTCAGACCGGGATTTGGGAAATCAGCCCCAGCATTTT
TRBV18	17	.	.	TRBJ2-2	CASSPRKGIVDTRELFF	TGTGCCAGCTCACCAAGGAAGGGAATAGTGGACACGAGGGAGCTGTTTTTT
TRBV12-3/TRBV12-4	12	.	few	TRBJ1-3	CASATMPSTIYF	TGTGCCAGCGCCACAATGCCCAGCACCATATATTTT
TRBV6-5	13	TRBD1	few	TRBJ1-1	CASQTGGRTEAFF	TGTGCCAGTCAAACAGGGGGTCGCACTGAAGCTTTCTTT
TRBV5-1	16	.	few	TRBJ2-6	CASSLQQTSGANVLTF	TGCGCCAGCAGCTTGCAACAGACCTCTGGGGCCAACGTCCTGACTTTC
TRBV13	13	.	.	TRBJ2-7	CASSARDNYEQYF	TGTGCCAGCAGCGCGCGGGATAACTACGAGCAGTACTTC